Each of the 20 T cell receptor beta chains below was sequenced from the same sample in a study of cytomegalovirus exposure and HLA in healthy donors. Generated by immunoSEQ multiplex PCR, the TCRdb table keeps only in-frame clones and is missing some. The sample yields tens of thousands of clones, roughly 97% seen once. The sample was PBMCs. These receptors were obtained from a young man in good health and CMV-seronegative.

V and J are TRBV6-5 and TRBJ2-7, with D possibly matching TRBD2 (7 bases). In germline, CDR1 is MNHEY, CDR2 SVGAGI. V lost 0 bases and J lost 1, with 10 bases in between. The CDR3 is 15 amino acids. The CDR3 nucleotides are TGTGCCAGCAGTTACTCGAGGGGGGGATCCTACGAGCAGTACTTC. Protein sequence: CASSYSRGGSYEQYF.

This rearrangement joins TRBV28 to TRBJ2-1, with 8 bases matching TRBD1. Germline V gives CDR1 MDHEN, CDR2 SYDVKM. Trimming took 4 bases from V and 8 from J; bases not matched to a gene: 13. The CDR3 is 16 residues long. The CDR3 nucleotides read TGTGCCAGCAGTTCCAGGGGGCTAGGGGGTAAGGATGAGCAGTTCTTC. Translating it yields CASSSRGLGGKDEQFF.

The rearrangement uses TRBV2 and TRBJ2-1, with TRBD2 identical over 14 bases. The CDR3 totals 23 residues. Germline loops: CDR1 SNHLY, CDR2 FYNNEI. J gave up 1 base and V 6 bases, and 23 bases lay outside the gene matches. CDR3 sequence (DNA): TGTGCCAGCAGACAGGTCACCAGGGATCTCAGGACTAGCGGGAGGATTTCCTACAATGAGCAGTTCTTC. This sequence encodes CASRQVTRDLRTSGRISYNEQFF.

The gene calls are TRBV28 and TRBJ1-1; 7 bases line up with TRBD1. The germline gives CDR1 MDHEN, CDR2 SYDVKM. With V trimmed by 6 bases and J by 4 bases, 14 bases remained unmatched. The CDR3 has 16 amino acids. CDR3 amino acids: CASSKDRNSGGTEAFF. The CDR3, as DNA: TGTGCCAGCAGCAAGGACCGGAATTCAGGGGGCACTGAAGCTTTCTTT.

The rearrangement links TRBV4-2 to TRBJ2-2; 13 nucleotides agree with TRBD2. With 0 bases clipped from V and 0 bases from J, the junction kept 7 bases outside the gene matches. The CDR3 is 20 amino acids. Germline V gene sequence: CDR1 LGHNA, CDR2 YNFKEQ. CDR3: CASSQDGTSGMGPNTGELFF. The CDR3 DNA is TGTGCCAGCAGCCAAGATGGGACTAGCGGGATGGGGCCGAACACCGGGGAGCTGTTTTTT.

The chain recombines TRBV2 with TRBJ2-7; 10 positions match TRBD1. The CDR3 sequence is 15 residues long. Per the germline V gene, CDR1 is SNHLY and CDR2 is FYNNEI. V lost 6 bases, J lost 4 bases, and 9 bases stayed unmatched. The CDR3 reads CASSDGTGVRYEQYF. The CDR3 coding sequence is TGTGCCAGCAGCGATGGGACAGGGGTACGATACGAGCAGTACTTC.

The rearrangement joins TRBV11-3 to TRBJ2-1; 14 bases line up with TRBD2. Germline V gene sequence: CDR1 SGHNT, CDR2 YENEEA. V lost 5 bases to trimming and J lost 13 bases; unmatched junction nucleotides: 10. The CDR3 spans 15 residues. CDR3 residues: CASSPTSGGEGIQFF. The CDR3, as DNA: TGTGCCAGCAGCCCGACTAGCGGGGGGGAGGGAATTCAGTTCTTC.

The V and J genes are TRBV12-5 and TRBJ1-2; D remains ambiguous. The V and J ends lost 1 base and 4 bases respectively, with 13 bases between them. The V gene's germline CDR1 is LGHNT and CDR2 FRNRAP. The CDR3 extends over 15 amino acids. The CDR3 DNA reads as TGTGCTAGTGGTTTGGGCGGGGATGGTGGCTATGGCTACACCTTC. This translates into CASGLGGDGGYGYTF.

The J gene is TRBJ2-1, the V gene TRBV4-1, with 10 nucleotides matching TRBD2. This CDR3 is built from 16 residues. The germline V gene encodes CDR1 MGHRA and CDR2 YSYEKL. After removal of 1 base from V and 5 bases from J, the junction contained 5 bases not matched to a gene. Here the CDR3 reads CASSQGTSGANNEQFF. The DNA of the CDR3 is TGCGCCAGCAGCCAAGGAACTAGCGGGGCTAACAATGAGCAGTTCTTC.

V gene TRBV19 combines with J gene TRBJ1-1; a weak D match, TRBD1 (5 bases). Germline V gene lookup returns CDR1 LNHDA and CDR2 SQIVND (reference sequence). The CDR3 spans 14 residues. Trimming cost V 9 bases and J 3 bases, with 17 bases left between them. The CDR3 loop is CASRIGGAYTEAFF. Here the CDR3 DNA reads TGTGCCAGCCGAATTGGCGGGGCGTACACTGAAGCTTTCTTT.

The chain joins TRBV7-6 to TRBJ2-5; TRBD1 matches 7 bases. CDR3 size: 15 residues. The J segment lost 1 base and the V segment lost 4 bases, leaving 6 bases of the junction unmatched. Germline values: CDR1 SGHVS, CDR2 FNYEAQ. In DNA form, the CDR3 reads TGTGCCAGCAGCTCTTCACAGGGGTTCCAAGAGACCCAGTACTTC. Its protein product is CASSSSQGFQETQYF.

The rearrangement uses TRBV19 and TRBJ2-3; 8 bases map to TRBD1. Looked up from germline, CDR1 is LNHDA and CDR2 is SQIVND (reference sequence). The trim removed 6 bases at V and 1 base at J, leaving 15 bases unmatched. This CDR3 has 18 amino acids. The DNA of the CDR3 is TGTGCCAGTAGCCATACCGCGACAGGGGCGTGGGGCACAGATACGCAGTATTTT. Translation gives CASSHTATGAWGTDTQYF.

The genes are TRBV5-4 and TRBJ2-1; a weak D match, TRBD1 (6 bases). V was cut by 1 base and J by 1 base, with 9 bases left in between. The germline V gene has CDR1 SGHNT and CDR2 YYREEE (reference sequence). CDR3 size: 15 residues. The CDR3 DNA reads TGTGCCAGCAGCTTGAACAGGGTATCCTACAATGAGCAGTTCTTC. Protein: CASSLNRVSYNEQFF.

This chain connects TRBV28 to TRBJ2-5; D uncertain. Trimming took off 4 bases at V and 5 bases at J, with 14 bases between the two ends. Germline loops: CDR1 MDHEN, CDR2 SYDVKM. This CDR3 comprises 14 residues. For the CDR3, the DNA is TGTGCCAGCAGTTCCCCCGCGATACAGGAGACCCAGTACTTC. This encodes CASSSPAIQETQYF.

V is TRBV19 and J is TRBJ1-1; no clear D. Trimming removed 7 bases from V and 4 bases from J, with 10 bases in between. CDR1 is LNHDA and CDR2 is SQIVND in the germline V gene (reference sequence). The CDR3 extends over 12 amino acids. For the CDR3, the DNA is TGTGCCAGTACGGCAGCGAGCACTGAAGCTTTCTTT. Protein product: CASTAASTEAFF.

The chain carries TRBV15 and TRBJ2-1, with D possibly matching TRBD1 (6 bases). Trimming pared 5 bases from V and 4 bases from J, leaving 18 bases between. Per the germline V gene, CDR1 is LNHNV and CDR2 is YYDKDF (reference sequence). The CDR3 is 16 residues long. The CDR3 DNA reads TGTGCCACCAGCGAGTCCACCGGGACACCTTACAATGAGCAGTTCTTC. It is translated as CATSESTGTPYNEQFF.

This rearrangement joins TRBV11-2 to TRBJ2-1, with 7 bases matching TRBD2. Looked up from germline, CDR1 is SGHAT and CDR2 is FQNNGV. V lost 5 bases to trimming and J lost 6 bases; unmatched junction nucleotides: 10. The CDR3 is made up of 15 amino acids. The CDR3 nucleotides read TGTGCCAGCAGCCAAAGGACTAGTTTGCTCAATGAGCAGTTCTTC. This codes for CASSQRTSLLNEQFF.

V gene TRBV7-9 combines with J gene TRBJ2-7, with D perhaps matching TRBD2 (7 bases). The CDR3 sequence is 15 residues long. In germline, CDR1 is SEHNR, CDR2 FQNEAQ (reference sequence). The V gene lost 5 bases and the J gene lost 5 bases, with 19 bases spanning the gap. CDR3 protein: CASSTQGGEYDEQYF. For the CDR3, the DNA is TGTGCCAGCAGCACCCAAGGGGGGGAGTATGACGAGCAGTACTTC.

The J gene is TRBJ1-1, the V gene TRBV7-9; possibly TRBD1 for D (5 bases). V was shortened by 1 base and J by 6 bases, with 12 bases between the two germline ends. This CDR3 region has 14 residues. CDR1 is SEHNR, CDR2 FQNEAQ, per germline (reference sequence). As DNA, the CDR3 is TGTGCCAGCAGCTTAGAAAGGTCAGGGTCTGAAGCTTTCTTT. It specifies CASSLERSGSEAFF.

The V and J genes are TRBV27 and TRBJ1-1; D is undetermined. Trimming took 8 bases from V and 3 from J, leaving 28 bases between them. The CDR3 runs 18 residues. Germline V gene lookup returns CDR1 MNHEY and CDR2 SMNVEV (reference sequence). CDR3 sequence (DNA): TGTGCCAGCCCCTGGGTGAGGGCCACTACGTTCATTGACACTGAAGCTTTCTTT. Amino acid sequence: CASPWVRATTFIDTEAFF.